Following are 17 T cell receptor beta chains from one sample sequenced in a study of T cell changes during pregnancy in multiple sclerosis. Assay used: immunoSEQ multiplex PCR; TCRdb lists only in-frame clones, some missing. The table lists about 50,000 clones, around 90% of them singletons. Sequenced here: CD4+ T cells from peripheral blood mononuclear cells, sampled in the second trimester of pregnancy. These receptors originate from a female donor with multiple sclerosis, enrolled in a pregnancy study.

The chain uses TRBV9 and TRBJ1-1, with 7 bases lining up with TRBD1. CDR1 is SGDLS, CDR2 YYNGEE, per germline. V was pared by 4 bases and J by 0 bases, with 9 bases of the junction left unmatched. This CDR3 is 16 amino acids long. This CDR3 is CASSPRQGLMNTEAFF. As DNA, the CDR3 is TGTGCCAGCAGCCCCAGACAGGGCCTGATGAACACTGAAGCTTTCTTT. Using reference TRBV9 and TRBJ1-1 for the parts outside the CDR3, the full variable domain is DSGVTQTPKHLITATGQRVTLRCSPRSGDLSVYWYQQSLDQGLQFLIQYYNGEERAKGNILERFSAQQFPDLHSELNLSSLELGDSALYFCASSPRQGLMNTEAFFGQGTRLTVV.

This rearrangement joins TRBV12-2 to TRBJ1-6; TRBD1 was called by the table and not checked on the DNA. TRBV12-2 is an annotated pseudogene. CDR3 length equals 15 residues. CDR3 in amino acids: CASRLGRGSDSPLHF. As DNA, the CDR3 is TGTGCAAGTCGCTTAGGCAGGGGAAGTGATTCACCCCTCCACTTT.

The V call is TRBV11-2, the J call TRBJ2-3, with D possibly matching TRBD1 (5 bases). Germline V CDR1 and CDR2: SGHAT, FQNNGV. V lost 1 base, J lost 3 bases, and 11 bases lay in between. The CDR3 spans 15 residues. The CDR3: CASSLGSKGTDTQYF. CDR3 nucleotides: TGTGCCAGCAGCTTAGGTAGCAAGGGGACAGATACGCAGTATTTT.

This chain connects TRBV9 to TRBJ2-7, with 7 bases fitting TRBD1. The CDR3 spans 14 residues. From germline, CDR1 is SGDLS and CDR2 YYNGEE. V lost 4 bases and J lost 0; bases outside the gene matches: 4. The CDR3 DNA reads TGTGCCAGCAGCCGAACAGGGGCCTCCTACGAGCAGTACTTC. Protein: CASSRTGASYEQYF. Variable domain in full (rest from reference TRBV9 and TRBJ2-7): DSGVTQTPKHLITATGQRVTLRCSPRSGDLSVYWYQQSLDQGLQFLIQYYNGEERAKGNILERFSAQQFPDLHSELNLSSLELGDSALYFCASSRTGASYEQYFGPGTRLTVT.

CDR3 protein: CASSARGRDEQFF. The CDR3 nucleotides read TGTGCCAGCAGCGCCCGAGGGAGGGATGAGCAGTTCTTC. The chain recombines TRBV9 with TRBJ2-1, with 7 positions matching TRBD2. V lost 3 bases and J lost 8; bases outside the gene matches: 5. This CDR3 spans 13 amino acids. Germline V lookup: CDR1 SGDLS, CDR2 YYNGEE.

This clone was detected a few times. The V call is TRBV19, the J call TRBJ2-3; TRBD1 matches at 8 bases. The V segment lost 5 bases and the J segment 5 bases; nucleotides outside the gene matches: 6. The CDR3 is 14 residues long. CDR1 is LNHDA, CDR2 SQIVND, per germline (reference sequence). The CDR3 nucleotides are TGTGCCAGTAGTCCCCAGGGGGCCCAAGATACGCAGTATTTT. It encodes CASSPQGAQDTQYF.

The genes are TRBV5-1 and TRBJ2-7; D perhaps matches TRBD2 (5 bases). This CDR3 has 15 amino acids. CDR1 is SGHRS and CDR2 is YFSETQ in the germline V gene. Between the trimmed V and J ends, which lost 4 bases and 0 bases, there was a span of 14 bases. The CDR3 loop reads CASSPSGVASYEQYF. The DNA of the CDR3 is TGCGCCAGCAGCCCGAGCGGTGTCGCCTCCTACGAGCAGTACTTC.

The rearrangement links TRBV7-8 to TRBJ1-2; 7 bases are shared with TRBD1. CDR3 size: 14 residues. After removal of 5 bases from V and 4 bases from J, the junction contained 7 bases not matched to a gene. Germline CDR1 is SGHVS and CDR2 is FQNEAQ. CDR3 sequence reads: CASSPPGQVYGYTF. The CDR3 DNA is TGTGCCAGCAGCCCCCCAGGACAGGTCTATGGCTACACCTTC.

The J gene is TRBJ2-1, the V gene TRBV9, with TRBD1 matching over 11 bases. V gave up 2 bases and J gave up 8 bases; unmatched junction bases: 15. Germline V gene lookup returns CDR1 SGDLS and CDR2 YYNGEE. The length of the CDR3 is 18 residues. Written as DNA, the CDR3 is TGTGCCAGCAGCGTGTATGCCGGACAGGGGGCGTTTAGGGATGAGCAGTTCTTC. It codes for CASSVYAGQGAFRDEQFF.

V is TRBV25-1 and J is TRBJ1-2, with D possibly TRBD1 on 6 matching bases. Trimming removed 0 bases at V and 6 bases at J, with 20 bases between. The CDR3 runs to 17 residues. Germline lookup yields CDR1 MGHDK and CDR2 SYGVNS. The CDR3 region has the DNA TGTGCCAGCAGTGAATATCCGGACGTAGAACAGGGACATGGCTACACCTTC. Translation gives CASSEYPDVEQGHGYTF.

The V gene is TRBV2, the J gene TRBJ2-7, with TRBD1 identical over 9 bases. The germline gives CDR1 SNHLY, CDR2 FYNNEI. The V gene end was trimmed by 8 bases and the J gene end by 12 bases; junction bases not matched to a gene: 5. The CDR3 contains 10 residues. CDR3 DNA: TGTGCCAGCTGGGGACAGGGTCCGTACTTC. This encodes CASWGQGPYF. Variable domain in full (rest from reference TRBV2 and TRBJ2-7): EPEVTQTPSHQVTQMGQEVILRCVPISNHLYFYWYRQILGQKVEFLVSFYNNEISEKSEIFDDQFSVERPDGSNFTLKIRSTKLEDSAMYFCASWGQGPYFGPGTRLTVT.

This clone occurred once. The chain combines TRBV18 with TRBJ1-2; D remains ambiguous. Germline V gene lookup returns CDR1 KGHSH and CDR2 LQKENI. The CDR3 has 15 amino acids. Trimming pared 3 bases from V and 0 bases from J, leaving 11 bases between. CDR3 nucleotide sequence: TGTGCCAGCTCACCGGTTGGTACGGCTAACTATGGCTACACCTTC. It codes for CASSPVGTANYGYTF.

In DNA form, the CDR3 reads TGCGCCAGCAGCGGAGGACCTAGGGGGCGCGGTGAAAAACTGTTTTTT. This codes for CASSGGPRGRGEKLFF. The rearrangement joins TRBV10-1 to TRBJ1-4; TRBD1 agrees at 7 bases. The V gene's germline CDR1 is WNHNN and CDR2 SYGVQD (reference sequence). The length of the CDR3 is 16 residues. With V trimmed by 6 bases and J by 7 bases, 14 bases remained unmatched.

The CDR3 loop is CASSYRGGLADEQYF. As DNA, the CDR3 is TGCGCCAGCAGCTACCGAGGCGGACTAGCGGACGAGCAGTACTTC. The V and J genes are TRBV4-1 and TRBJ2-7, with 10 bases identical to TRBD2. Germline CDR1 reads MGHRA; CDR2 reads YSYEKL. The trim removed 5 bases at V and 5 bases at J, leaving 9 bases unmatched. The CDR3 totals 15 residues.

The J gene is TRBJ1-1, the V gene TRBV6-1; the D gene is possibly TRBD1 (6 bases). Germline CDR1 and CDR2: MNHNS and SASEGT. The CDR3 runs 14 residues. The V end lost 6 bases, the J end lost 10 bases, and 21 bases lay between the germline ends. The DNA for the CDR3 is TGTGCCAGCAGAGCGGGACAAGCCTCTTTCGGAGCTTTCTTT. Amino acid sequence: CASRAGQASFGAFF.

The chain links TRBV6-5 to TRBJ2-7; D unclear. CDR1 MNHEY and CDR2 SVGAGI come from the germline V gene. This CDR3 is 15 amino acids long. V lost 0 bases, J lost 1 base, and 10 bases lay in between. CDR3 region: CASSYSNPGSYEQYF. In DNA, the CDR3 is TGTGCCAGCAGTTACTCGAATCCGGGTTCCTACGAGCAGTACTTC.

J is TRBJ2-4 and V is TRBV5-4; TRBD2 might be the D (5 bases). Trimming shortened V by 2 bases and J by 8 bases, and 20 bases separated the two germline ends. The CDR3 sequence is 16 residues long. Germline V gene data show CDR1 as SGHNT and CDR2 as YYREEE (reference sequence). This CDR3 is CASSFGSILGRDIQYF. In nucleotides, the CDR3 is TGTGCCAGCAGCTTTGGATCGATATTGGGGAGAGACATTCAGTACTTC.